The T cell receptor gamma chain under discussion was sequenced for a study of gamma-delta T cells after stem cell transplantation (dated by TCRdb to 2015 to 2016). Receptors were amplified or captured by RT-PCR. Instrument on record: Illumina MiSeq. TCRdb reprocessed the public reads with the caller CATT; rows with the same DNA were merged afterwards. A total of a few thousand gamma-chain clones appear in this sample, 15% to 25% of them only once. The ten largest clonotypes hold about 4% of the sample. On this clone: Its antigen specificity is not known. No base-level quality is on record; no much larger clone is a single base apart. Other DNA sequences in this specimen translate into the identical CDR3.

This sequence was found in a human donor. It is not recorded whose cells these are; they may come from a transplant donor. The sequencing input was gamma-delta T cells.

The nucleotide sequence reads TGTGCCACCTGGGACAGGAGGTATAAGAAACTCTTT. Its protein reads: CATWDRRYKKLF. The rearranged chain carries TRGV3 and TRGJ1 or TRGJ2. V trim: 0 bases; J trim: 7 bases; unmatched bases: 3. The CDR3 holds 12 amino acids from the cysteine to the phenylalanine. The retained sequence is limited to the CDR3, 36 bases, with the frame set at the first base. Reading the germline V gene (reference sequence) gives CDR1 VTNTFY and CDR2 YDVSTARD.